The 6 T cell receptor beta chains in this list originate from one sample, sequenced in a study of cytomegalovirus exposure and HLA in healthy donors. Profiled with immunoSEQ multiplex PCR; TCRdb holds only in-frame clones, not every one. The sample contains 100,000 to 150,000 clones, around 90% of which appear only once. Material: PBMCs. These receptor sequences come from a woman between 18 and 29 years old in good health and CMV-seronegative.

CDR3 coding DNA: TGTGCCAGCAGCTACACTAGCTCCTACGAGCAGTACTTC. Its translation is CASSYTSSYEQYF. The chain carries TRBV5-6 and TRBJ2-7; tentatively, D is TRBD2 (5 bases). Looked up from germline, CDR1 is SGHDT and CDR2 is YYEEEE. Between the trimmed V and J ends, which lost 3 bases and 0 bases, there was a span of 7 bases. The CDR3 totals 13 residues.

This clone was recorded only once. The rearrangement joins TRBV9 to TRBJ2-3; TRBD1 matches 7 bases. With 4 bases clipped from V and 0 bases from J, the junction kept 8 bases outside the gene matches. Germline lookup yields CDR1 SGDLS and CDR2 YYNGEE. This CDR3 is built from 16 residues. This chain's CDR3 is CASSLRQGLSTDTQYF. CDR3 bases: TGTGCCAGCAGCTTAAGACAGGGCCTTAGCACAGATACGCAGTATTTT. Full variable domain (rest looked up from reference TRBV9 and TRBJ2-3): DSGVTQTPKHLITATGQRVTLRCSPRSGDLSVYWYQQSLDQGLQFLIQYYNGEERAKGNILERFSAQQFPDLHSELNLSSLELGDSALYFCASSLRQGLSTDTQYFGPGTRLTVL.

This clone was detected once. The gene calls are TRBV30 and TRBJ1-2; D perhaps matches TRBD1 (6 bases). The CDR3 consists of 13 residues. Germline CDR1 reads GTSNPN; CDR2 reads SVGIG (reference sequence). Trimming pared 0 bases from V and 4 bases from J, leaving 9 bases between. The DNA for the CDR3 is TGTGCCTGGAGTGTTCAGGGGAGCTATGGCTACACCTTC. It yields the protein CAWSVQGSYGYTF.

The CDR3 spells CASRGQDDTGELFF. In DNA, the CDR3 is TGTGCCAGCAGAGGACAAGATGACACCGGGGAGCTGTTTTTT. The rearrangement uses TRBV6-1 and TRBJ2-2, with D maybe TRBD1 (5 bases). The CDR3 has 14 amino acids. Germline assignment: CDR1 MNHNS and CDR2 SASEGT. V gave up 6 bases and J gave up 3 bases, with 11 bases separating them.

This chain uses TRBV19 with TRBJ1-2, with 7 bases fitting TRBD1. The ends lost 1 base at V and 2 bases at J; junction bases unmatched: 4. The CDR3 is made up of 15 amino acids. Germline assignment: CDR1 LNHDA and CDR2 SQIVND (reference sequence). CDR3 DNA: TGTGCCAGTAGTATAGGCACAGGGGAAAACTATGGCTACACCTTC. Protein product: CASSIGTGENYGYTF.

The V and J genes are TRBV27 and TRBJ2-7; D perhaps matches TRBD2 (6 bases). V was shortened by 8 bases and J by 0 bases, with 14 bases between the two germline ends. This CDR3 contains 14 residues. Germline CDR1 reads MNHEY; CDR2 reads SMNVEV (reference sequence). DNA of the CDR3: TGTGCCAGCGGATTACGGGACTCCTCCTACGAGCAGTACTTC. Residues: CASGLRDSSYEQYF.